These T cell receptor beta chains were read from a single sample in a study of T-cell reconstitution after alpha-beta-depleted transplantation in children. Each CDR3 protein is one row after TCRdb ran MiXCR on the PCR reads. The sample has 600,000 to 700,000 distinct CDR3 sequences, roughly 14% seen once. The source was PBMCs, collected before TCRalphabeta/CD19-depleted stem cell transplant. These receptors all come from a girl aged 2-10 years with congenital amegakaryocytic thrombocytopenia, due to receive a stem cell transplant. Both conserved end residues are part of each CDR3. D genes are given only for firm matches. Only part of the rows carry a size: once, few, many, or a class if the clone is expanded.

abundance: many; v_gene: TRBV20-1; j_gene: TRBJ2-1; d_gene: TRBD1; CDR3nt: TGCAGTGCTAGAAGTCCCGGGACAGGGTTTTCTTTCAATGAGCAGTTCTTC; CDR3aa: CSARSPGTGFSFNEQFF
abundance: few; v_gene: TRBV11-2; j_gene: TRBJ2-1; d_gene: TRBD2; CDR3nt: TGTGCCAGCAGCTTAGGACTAGCGGGAGAAATGGTGCAGTTCTTC; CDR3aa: CASSLGLAGEMVQFF
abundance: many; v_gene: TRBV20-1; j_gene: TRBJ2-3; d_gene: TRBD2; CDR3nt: TGCAGTGCCCCCCCGACTAGCGGGAGGGGAATAGATACGCAGTATTTT; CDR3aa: CSAPPTSGRGIDTQYF
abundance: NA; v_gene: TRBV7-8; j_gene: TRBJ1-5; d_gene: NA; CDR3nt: TGTGCCAGCAGCTTAGGAGGGTTCGGGCTGCCCCAGCATTTT; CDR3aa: CASSLGGFGLPQHF
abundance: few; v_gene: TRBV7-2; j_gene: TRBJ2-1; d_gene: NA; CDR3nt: TGTGCCAGCAGCTCCTTAGGGAGGACGAGCTCCTACAATGAGCAGTTCTTC; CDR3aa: CASSSLGRTSSYNEQFF
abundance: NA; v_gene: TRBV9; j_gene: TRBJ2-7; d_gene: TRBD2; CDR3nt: TGTGCCAGCAGTCCTCAGCTAGCGGGGCACTCCTACGAGCAGTACTTC; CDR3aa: CASSPQLAGHSYEQYF
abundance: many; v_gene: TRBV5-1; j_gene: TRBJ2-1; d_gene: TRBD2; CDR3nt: TGCGCCAGTGGCTATGATATCGGGCTAGCGGGAATGGAAGAGCAGTTCTTC; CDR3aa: CASGYDIGLAGMEEQFF
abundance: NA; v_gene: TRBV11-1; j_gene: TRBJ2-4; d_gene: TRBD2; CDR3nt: TGTGCCAGCAGCCAAACTCCGGGACTAGCGGGAGTAATAAACATTCAGTACTTC; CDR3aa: CASSQTPGLAGVINIQYF
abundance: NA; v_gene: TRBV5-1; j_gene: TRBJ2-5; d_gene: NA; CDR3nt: TGCGCCAGTGGGGCCGATCAAGAGACCCAGTACTTC; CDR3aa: CASGADQETQYF
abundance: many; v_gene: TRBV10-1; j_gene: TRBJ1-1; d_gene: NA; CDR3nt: TGCGCCAGCAGTGAGGTCCGGGGTGTCGAGAGAGCTTTCTTT; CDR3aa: CASSEVRGVERAFF
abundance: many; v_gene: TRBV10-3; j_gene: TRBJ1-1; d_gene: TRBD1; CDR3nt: TGTGCCATCACCCAGGGTGGGACAGGGAACACTGAAGCTTTCTTT; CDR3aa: CAITQGGTGNTEAFF
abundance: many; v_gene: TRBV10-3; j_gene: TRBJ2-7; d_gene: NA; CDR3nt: TGTGCCATCAGTGAGGGTCTCAAAGACTCCTACGAGCAGTACTTC; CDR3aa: CAISEGLKDSYEQYF
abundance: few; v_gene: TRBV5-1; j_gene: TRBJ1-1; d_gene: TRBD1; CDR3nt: TGCGCCAGCAGCCAATGGGACAGTCGGAGGGGGAACACTGAAGCTTTCTTT; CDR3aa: CASSQWDSRRGNTEAFF
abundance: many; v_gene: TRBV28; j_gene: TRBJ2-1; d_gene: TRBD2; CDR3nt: TGTGCCAGCAGTTTATGGGGCGGGAGTGCTTCTGGGAATGAGCAGTTCTTC; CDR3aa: CASSLWGGSASGNEQFF
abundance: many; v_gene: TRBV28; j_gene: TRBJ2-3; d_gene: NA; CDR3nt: TGTGCCAGCGGCCTAGAATTAGGTACGCAGTATTTT; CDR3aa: CASGLELGTQYF
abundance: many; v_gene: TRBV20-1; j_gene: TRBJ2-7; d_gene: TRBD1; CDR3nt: TGCAGTGCAACACAGGGGTTAGGACGAGAGCAGTACTTC; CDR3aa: CSATQGLGREQYF
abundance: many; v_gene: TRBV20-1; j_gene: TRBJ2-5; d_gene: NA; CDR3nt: TGCAGTGCTAGAGGGTCGTGGGTCCCGGGCCCGGGAGAGACCCAGTACTTC; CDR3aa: CSARGSWVPGPGETQYF
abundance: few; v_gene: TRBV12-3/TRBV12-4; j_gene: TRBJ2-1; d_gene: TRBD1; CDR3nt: TGTGCCAGCAGGGATACCGGGACAGGGGGCCGGAATGAGCAGTTCTTC; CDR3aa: CASRDTGTGGRNEQFF
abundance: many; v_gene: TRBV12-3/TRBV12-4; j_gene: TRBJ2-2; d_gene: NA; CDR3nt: TGTGCCAGCAGACCCCCCTTGGCCACCGGGGAGCTGTTTTTT; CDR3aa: CASRPPLATGELFF
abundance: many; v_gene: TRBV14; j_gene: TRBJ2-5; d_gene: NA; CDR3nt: TGTGCCAGCAGCCAAGATCGCCAAGAGACCCAGTACTTC; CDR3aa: CASSQDRQETQYF
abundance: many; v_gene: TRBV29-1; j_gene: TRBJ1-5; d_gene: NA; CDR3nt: TGCAGCGTTGGAGGGGAGAATAATCAGCCCCAGCATTTT; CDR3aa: CSVGGENNQPQHF
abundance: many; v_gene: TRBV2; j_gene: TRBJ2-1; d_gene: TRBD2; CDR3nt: TGTGCCAGCAGAAATAGCGGGGGCAGCTCCTACAATGAGCAGTTCTTC; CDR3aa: CASRNSGGSSYNEQFF
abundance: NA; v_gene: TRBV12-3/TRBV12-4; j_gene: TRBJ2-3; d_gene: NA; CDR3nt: TGTGCCAGCAGTCCGGGGACGCGCGATACGCAGTATTTT; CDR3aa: CASSPGTRDTQYF
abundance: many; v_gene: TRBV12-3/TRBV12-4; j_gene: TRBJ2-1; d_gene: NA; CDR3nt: TGTGCCAGCAGTTTATGGGGGAATGAGCAGTTCTTC; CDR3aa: CASSLWGNEQFF
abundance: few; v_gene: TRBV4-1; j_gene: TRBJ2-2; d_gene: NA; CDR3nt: TGCGCCAGCAGCCAATTTTCGGGGATAAACACCGGGGAGCTGTTTTTT; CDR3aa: CASSQFSGINTGELFF
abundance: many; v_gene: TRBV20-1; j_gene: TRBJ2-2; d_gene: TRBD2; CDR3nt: TGCAGTGCTAGTTCTAGCGGGAGGGTATCGAACACCGGGGAGCTGTTTTTT; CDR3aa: CSASSSGRVSNTGELFF
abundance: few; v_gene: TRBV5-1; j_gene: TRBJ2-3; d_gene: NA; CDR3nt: TGCGCCAGCAGCCTCTCGCTAGATACGCAGTATTTT; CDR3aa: CASSLSLDTQYF
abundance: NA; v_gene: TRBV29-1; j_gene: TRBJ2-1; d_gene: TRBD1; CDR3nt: TGCAGCGGCGTGGGACAGGGTGTCTACAATGAGCAGTTCTTC; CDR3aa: CSGVGQGVYNEQFF
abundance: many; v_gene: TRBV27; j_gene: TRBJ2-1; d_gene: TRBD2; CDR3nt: TGTGCCAGCAGTAGGGACGGGGGGTACAATGAGCAGTTCTTC; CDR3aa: CASSRDGGYNEQFF
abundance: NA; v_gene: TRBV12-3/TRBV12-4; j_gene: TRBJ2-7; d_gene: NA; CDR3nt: TGTGCCAGCAGTTTACAGGCGGATTCCTACGAGCAGTACTTC; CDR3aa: CASSLQADSYEQYF
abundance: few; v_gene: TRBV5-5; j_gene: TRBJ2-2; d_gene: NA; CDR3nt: TGTGCCAGCAGCTTGACGGGGATGAACACCGGGGAGCTGTTTTTT; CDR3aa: CASSLTGMNTGELFF
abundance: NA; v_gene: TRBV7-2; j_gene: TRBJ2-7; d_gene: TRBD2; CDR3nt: TGTGCCAGCAGCAACGGGACTAGCTCCTCCTACGAGCAGTACTTC; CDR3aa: CASSNGTSSSYEQYF
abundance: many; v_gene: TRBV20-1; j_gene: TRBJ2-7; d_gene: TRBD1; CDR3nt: TGCAGTGCTCCTCTTCCCGGGACAGGGGGAAACGAGCAGTACTTC; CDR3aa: CSAPLPGTGGNEQYF
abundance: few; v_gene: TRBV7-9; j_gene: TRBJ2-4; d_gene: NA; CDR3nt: TGTGCCAGCAGCTTGATGTACGGCATTCAGTACTTC; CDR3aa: CASSLMYGIQYF
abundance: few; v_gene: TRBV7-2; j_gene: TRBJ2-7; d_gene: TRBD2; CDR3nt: TGTGCCAGCAGCTTAGTAGGGACTACGCTTACCTACGAGCAGTACTTC; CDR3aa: CASSLVGTTLTYEQYF
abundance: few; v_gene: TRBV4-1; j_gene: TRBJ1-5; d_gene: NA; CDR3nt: TGCGCCAGCAGCCAAGTAGGGGTGAGCAATCAGCCCCAGCATTTT; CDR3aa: CASSQVGVSNQPQHF
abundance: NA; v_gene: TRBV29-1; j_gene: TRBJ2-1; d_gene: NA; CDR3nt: TGCAGCGTGACGGGGATTCCGGACAATGAGCAGTTCTTC; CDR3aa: CSVTGIPDNEQFF
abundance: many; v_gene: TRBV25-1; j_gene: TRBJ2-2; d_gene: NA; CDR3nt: TGTGCCAGCAGACCTCGGACCGGGGAGCTGTTTTTT; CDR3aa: CASRPRTGELFF
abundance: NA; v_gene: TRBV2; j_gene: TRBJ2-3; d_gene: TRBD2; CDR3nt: TGTGCCAGCCAGGGACTAGCGGGGCTCACAGATACGCAGTATTTT; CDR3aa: CASQGLAGLTDTQYF
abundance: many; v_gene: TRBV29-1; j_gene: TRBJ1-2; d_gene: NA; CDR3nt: TGCAGCGTTGCTACAGATAACTATGGCTACACCTTC; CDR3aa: CSVATDNYGYTF
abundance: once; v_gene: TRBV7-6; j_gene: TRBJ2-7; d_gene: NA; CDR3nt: TGTGCCAGCAGCTTAGCACCCCGAGGTTACTACGAGCAGTACTTC; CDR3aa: CASSLAPRGYYEQYF
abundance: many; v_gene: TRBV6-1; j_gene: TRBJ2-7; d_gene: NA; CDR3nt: TGTGCCAGCAGTGAGGCGTGGAAATACTACGAGCAGTACTTC; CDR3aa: CASSEAWKYYEQYF